This TCR beta chain was sequenced in a study of T cell repertoires in cytomegalovirus infection. TCRdb re-analysed the reads in MiXCR, keeping a single row per CDR3 protein. This table holds 150,000 to 200,000 distinct CDR3 sequences, approximately 15% found once. Germline values: CDR1 SGHVT, CDR2 SQSDAQ. There are 18 residues in the CDR3. After removal of 2 bases from V and 2 bases from J, the junction contained 14 bases not matched to a gene. In its sample, this clonotype was seen many times. The chain is built from TRBV7-4 and TRBJ2-7, with TRBD1 matching over 8 bases. Sample: PBMCs. This sequence originates from a human donor in good health (CMV status not recorded). Some clones in this sample may be carry-over from other donors' samples. The DNA for the CDR3 is TGTGCCAGCAGCTTACTCCCCAACCGGGACAGGAGTACCTACGAGCAGTACTTC. Protein sequence: CASSLLPNRDRSTYEQYF.